One sample yielded the 10 T cell receptor beta chains listed below, sequenced in a study of spatial heterogeneity in lung cancer. Their antigen targets remain unknown. Using its own MiXCR run on the 5' RACE reads, TCRdb lists one record per CDR3 protein. The sample shows approximately 26,000 distinct CDR3 sequences, roughly 9% of them seen only once. Sample time point: sample taken at primary tumor resection. Study conclusions and caveats: Intratumoral expanded alpha and beta TCR counts were found to track tumor mutation counts.

Here the sequenced sample was lung tumor tissue, taken at surgery. The source of these receptors is a male donor with early-stage non-small cell lung cancer.

This clonotype was seen a few times. This rearrangement joins TRBV27 to TRBJ2-3; D gene ambiguous. Per the germline V gene, CDR1 is MNHEY and CDR2 is SMNVEV (reference sequence). This CDR3 has 11 amino acids. Trimming stripped 6 bases from V and 1 base from J, with 2 bases between. For the CDR3, the DNA is TGTGCCAGCAGACGCACAGATACGCAGTATTTT. It translates to CASRRTDTQYF.

This clonotype was seen a few times. This chain uses TRBV7-8 with TRBJ1-5, with a possible D match to TRBD1 (5 bases). Trimming took 5 bases from V and 7 from J, leaving 12 bases between them. The CDR3 length is 13 residues. Germline V gives CDR1 SGHVS, CDR2 FQNEAQ. For the CDR3, the DNA is TGTGCCAGCAGCCTAGGGGAATGGCAGCCCCAGCATTTT. Residues: CASSLGEWQPQHF.

This clonotype was detected ten times or more. This sequence joins TRBV6-1 and TRBJ2-6; no clear D. Germline assignment: CDR1 MNHNS and CDR2 SASEGT. V was clipped by 7 bases and J by 0 bases, with 10 bases between them. This CDR3 spans 15 amino acids. CDR3 loop: CASMVDLSGANVLTF. In DNA form, the CDR3 reads TGTGCCAGCATGGTTGACCTCTCTGGGGCCAACGTCCTGACTTTC.

The rearrangement joins TRBV20-1 to TRBJ2-5, with TRBD1 identical over 7 bases. Germline assignment: CDR1 DFQATT and CDR2 SNEGSKA (reference sequence). Trimming removed 0 bases from V and 5 bases from J; junction bases left unmatched: 3. The CDR3 totals 13 residues. CDR3 nucleotides: TGCAGTGCTAGAGAGGGACAGTGGGAGACCCAGTACTTC. It is translated as CSAREGQWETQYF.

This rearrangement joins TRBV28 to TRBJ2-7, with D possibly matching TRBD2 (7 bases). There are 13 residues in the CDR3. Germline V CDR1 and CDR2: MDHEN, SYDVKM. V was pared by 6 bases and J by 5 bases, with 14 bases between. The CDR3 region is CASSLGGVHEQYF. CDR3 DNA: TGTGCCAGCAGCCTAGGGGGGGTCCACGAGCAGTACTTC.

By its share, this clonotype is medium-sized (0.01 to 0.1%). The chain employs TRBV29-1 and TRBJ1-2, with a weak D call TRBD1 (5 bases). This CDR3 comprises 13 residues. Germline CDR1 SQVTM, CDR2 ANQGSEA. V was trimmed by 6 bases and J by 6 bases, leaving 17 bases between them. CDR3 sequence (DNA): TGCAGCGTCGCCGACAGTCTAGGGCATGGCTACACCTTC. Protein sequence: CSVADSLGHGYTF.

This clonotype was counted ten times or more. J is TRBJ1-1 and V is TRBV20-1; no definite D call. V was shortened by 7 bases and J by 2 bases, with 8 bases between the two germline ends. CDR3 length: 11 amino acids. CDR1 is DFQATT, CDR2 SNEGSKA, per germline (reference sequence). The CDR3 spells CSVSPNTEAFF. In nucleotides, the CDR3 is TGCAGTGTTTCCCCCAACACTGAAGCTTTCTTT.

There are many counts of this clonotype. The V call is TRBV5-1, the J call TRBJ2-7, with D perhaps matching TRBD2 (6 bases). The CDR3 contains 14 residues. V dropped 2 bases and J dropped 5 bases, with 14 bases sitting between them. Looked up from germline, CDR1 is SGHRS and CDR2 is YFSETQ. In DNA form, the CDR3 reads TGCGCCAGCAGCTTTTCAGGGAGGAGCCACGAGCAGTACTTC. It yields the protein CASSFSGRSHEQYF.

Ten or more counts support this clonotype. The chain has TRBV28 and TRBJ2-3, with D perhaps matching TRBD1 (5 bases). CDR3 length equals 16 residues. From germline, CDR1 is MDHEN and CDR2 SYDVKM. Deletions cut 3 bases from V and 4 bases from J, with 17 bases between. The CDR3 DNA is TGTGCCAGCAGTTTCGGTATCCAGGGAAGATCAGATACGCAGTATTTT. Its protein is CASSFGIQGRSDTQYF. Variable domain in full (rest from reference TRBV28 and TRBJ2-3): DVKVTQSSRYLVKRTGEKVFLECVQDMDHENMFWYRQDPGLGLRLIYFSYDVKMKEKGDIPEGYSVSREKKERFSLILESASTNQTSMYLCASSFGIQGRSDTQYFGPGTRLTVL.

This clonotype was seen more than once but under ten times. This chain links TRBV7-9 with TRBJ2-7; 7 bases map to TRBD2. Per the germline V gene, CDR1 is SEHNR and CDR2 is FQNEAQ (reference sequence). The CDR3 contains 14 residues. J was trimmed by 2 bases and V by 4 bases; bases with no gene match: 5. CDR3 loop: CASSSAGVTYEQYF. CDR3 sequence (DNA): TGTGCCAGCAGCTCCGCGGGGGTCACCTACGAGCAGTACTTC.